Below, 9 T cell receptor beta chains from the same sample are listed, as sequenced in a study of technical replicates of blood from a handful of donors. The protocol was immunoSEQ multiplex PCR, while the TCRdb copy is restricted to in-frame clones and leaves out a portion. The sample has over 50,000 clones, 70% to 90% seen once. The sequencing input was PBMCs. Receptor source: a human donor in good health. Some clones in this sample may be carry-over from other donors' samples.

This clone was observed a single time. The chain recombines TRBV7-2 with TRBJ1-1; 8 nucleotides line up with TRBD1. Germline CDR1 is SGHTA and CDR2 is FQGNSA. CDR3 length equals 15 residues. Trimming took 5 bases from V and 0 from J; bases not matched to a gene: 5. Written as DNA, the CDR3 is TGTGCCAGCAGCAAGGACAGGGCAGTGAACACTGAAGCTTTCTTT. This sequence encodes CASSKDRAVNTEAFF.

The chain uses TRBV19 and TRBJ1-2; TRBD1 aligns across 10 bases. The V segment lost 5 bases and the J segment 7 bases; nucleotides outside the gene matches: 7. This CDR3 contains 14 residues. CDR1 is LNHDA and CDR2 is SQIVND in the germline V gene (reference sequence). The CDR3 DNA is TGTGCCAGTAGTCTCCGGGACAGGGGCTCTGGCTACACCTTC. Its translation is CASSLRDRGSGYTF.

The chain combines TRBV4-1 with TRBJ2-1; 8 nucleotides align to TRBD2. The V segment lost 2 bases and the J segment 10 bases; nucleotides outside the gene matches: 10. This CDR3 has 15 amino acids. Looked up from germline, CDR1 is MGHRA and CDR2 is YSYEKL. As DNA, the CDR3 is TGCGCCAGCAGCCAAACGGGACTAGTTGGCTGGGAGCAGTTCTTC. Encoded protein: CASSQTGLVGWEQFF.

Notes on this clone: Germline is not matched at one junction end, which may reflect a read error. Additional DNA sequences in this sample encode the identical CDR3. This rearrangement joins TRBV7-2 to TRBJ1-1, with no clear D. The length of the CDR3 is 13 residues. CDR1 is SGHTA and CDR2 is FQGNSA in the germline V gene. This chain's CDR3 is CASSLRGNTEAFF. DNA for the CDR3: TGTGCCAGCAGCTTAAGAGGGAACACTGAAGCCTTCTTT.

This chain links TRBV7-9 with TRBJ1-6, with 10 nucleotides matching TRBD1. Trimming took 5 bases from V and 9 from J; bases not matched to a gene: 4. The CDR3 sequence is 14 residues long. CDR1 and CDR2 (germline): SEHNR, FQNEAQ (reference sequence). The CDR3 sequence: CASSPGQGTSPLHF. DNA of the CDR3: TGTGCCAGCAGCCCGGGACAGGGGACTTCACCCCTCCACTTT. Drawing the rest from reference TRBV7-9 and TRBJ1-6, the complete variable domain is DTGVSQNPRHKITKRGQNVTFRCDPISEHNRLYWYRQTLGQGPEFLTYFQNEAQLEKSRLLSDRFSAERPKGSFSTLEIQRTEQGDSAMYLCASSPGQGTSPLHFGNGTRLTVT.

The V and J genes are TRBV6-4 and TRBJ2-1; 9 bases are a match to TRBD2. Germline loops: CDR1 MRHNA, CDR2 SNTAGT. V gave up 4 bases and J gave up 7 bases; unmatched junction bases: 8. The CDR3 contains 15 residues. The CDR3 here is CASSVAGGPGNEQFF. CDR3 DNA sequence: TGTGCCAGCAGTGTCGCGGGAGGGCCGGGAAATGAGCAGTTCTTC.

The CDR3 DNA follows: TGTGCCAGTAGTGCTCCGGGGGGCCTGAAAGAGACCCAGTACTTC. It yields the protein CASSAPGGLKETQYF. V and J are TRBV19 and TRBJ2-5; D perhaps matches TRBD2 (7 bases). Germline V lookup: CDR1 LNHDA, CDR2 SQIVND (reference sequence). V lost 5 bases and J lost 3, with 16 bases in between. The CDR3 has 15 amino acids.

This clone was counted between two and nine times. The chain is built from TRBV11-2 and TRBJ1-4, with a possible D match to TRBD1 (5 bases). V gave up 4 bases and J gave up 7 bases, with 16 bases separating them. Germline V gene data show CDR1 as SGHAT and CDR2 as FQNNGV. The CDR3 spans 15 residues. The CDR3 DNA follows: TGTGCCAGCAGCTCCAGGAGGGGCGACAGTGAAAAACTGTTTTTT. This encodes CASSSRRGDSEKLFF.

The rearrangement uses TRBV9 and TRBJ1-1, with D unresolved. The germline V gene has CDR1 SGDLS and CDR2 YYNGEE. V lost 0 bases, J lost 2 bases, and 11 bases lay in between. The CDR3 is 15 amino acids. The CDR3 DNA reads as TGTGCCAGCAGCGTAGATCCAGTTACAAACACTGAAGCTTTCTTT. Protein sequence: CASSVDPVTNTEAFF.